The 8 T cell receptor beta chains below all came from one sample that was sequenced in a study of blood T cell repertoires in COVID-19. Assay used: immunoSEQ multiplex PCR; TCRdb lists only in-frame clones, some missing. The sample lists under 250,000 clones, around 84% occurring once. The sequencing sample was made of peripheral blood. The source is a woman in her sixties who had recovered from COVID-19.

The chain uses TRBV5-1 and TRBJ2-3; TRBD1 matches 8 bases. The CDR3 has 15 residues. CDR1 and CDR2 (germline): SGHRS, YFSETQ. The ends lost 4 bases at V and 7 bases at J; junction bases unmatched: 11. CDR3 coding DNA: TGCGCCAGCAGCGAGTTGACAGGGGTCGGTAATACGCAGTATTTT. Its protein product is CASSELTGVGNTQYF. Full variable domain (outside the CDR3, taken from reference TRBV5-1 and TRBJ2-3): KAGVTQTPRYLIKTRGQQVTLSCSPISGHRSVSWYQQTPGQGLQFLFEYFSETQRNKGNFPGRFSGRQFSNSRSEMNVSTLELGDSALYLCASSELTGVGNTQYFGPGTRLTVL.

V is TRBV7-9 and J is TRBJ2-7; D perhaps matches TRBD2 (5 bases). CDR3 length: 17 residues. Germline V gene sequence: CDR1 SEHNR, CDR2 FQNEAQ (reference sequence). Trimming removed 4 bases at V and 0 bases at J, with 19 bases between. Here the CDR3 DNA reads TGTGCCAGCAGCTCCCCCGGGGTTGGGCGGTCCTCCTACGAGCAGTACTTC. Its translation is CASSSPGVGRSSYEQYF.

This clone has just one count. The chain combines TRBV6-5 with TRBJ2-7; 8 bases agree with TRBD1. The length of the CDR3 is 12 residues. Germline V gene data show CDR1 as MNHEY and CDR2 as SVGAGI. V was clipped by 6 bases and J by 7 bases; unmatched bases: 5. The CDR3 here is CASRRTGREQYF. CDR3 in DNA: TGTGCCAGCAGACGGACAGGGAGGGAGCAGTACTTC.

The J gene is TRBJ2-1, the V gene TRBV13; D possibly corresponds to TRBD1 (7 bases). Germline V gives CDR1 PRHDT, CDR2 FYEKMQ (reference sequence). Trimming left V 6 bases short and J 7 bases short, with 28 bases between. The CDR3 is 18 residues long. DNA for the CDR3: TGTGCCAGCAGATGGAGGGGGCTAGGCGGACCCCAGGCGAATGAGCAGTTCTTC. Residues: CASRWRGLGGPQANEQFF.

CDR3 residues: CASSRSRADNSPLHF. The DNA of the CDR3 is TGTGCCAGCAGCCGATCCAGGGCCGATAATTCACCCCTCCACTTT. The chain uses TRBV4-2 and TRBJ1-6; D may be TRBD1 (5 bases). The germline CDR1 and CDR2 sequences are LGHNA and YNFKEQ. The CDR3 runs to 15 residues. The germline V and J ends were trimmed by 4 bases and 5 bases, with 12 bases remaining between them.

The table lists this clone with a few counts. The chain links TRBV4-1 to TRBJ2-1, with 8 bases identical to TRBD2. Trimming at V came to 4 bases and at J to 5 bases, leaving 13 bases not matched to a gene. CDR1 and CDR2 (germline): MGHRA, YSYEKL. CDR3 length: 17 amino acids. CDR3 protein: CASSPDPPSGRDNEQFF. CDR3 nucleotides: TGCGCCAGCAGCCCGGACCCCCCTAGCGGGCGGGACAATGAGCAGTTCTTC.

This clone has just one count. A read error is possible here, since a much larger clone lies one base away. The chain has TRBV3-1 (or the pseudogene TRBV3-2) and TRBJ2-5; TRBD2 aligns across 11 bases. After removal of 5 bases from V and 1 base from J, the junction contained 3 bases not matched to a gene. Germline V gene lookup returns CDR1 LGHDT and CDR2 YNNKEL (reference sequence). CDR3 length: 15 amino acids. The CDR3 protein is CASSKGTSGQETQYF. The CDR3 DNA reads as TGTGCCAGCAGCAAAGGGACTAGCGGCCAAGAGACCCAGTACTTC.

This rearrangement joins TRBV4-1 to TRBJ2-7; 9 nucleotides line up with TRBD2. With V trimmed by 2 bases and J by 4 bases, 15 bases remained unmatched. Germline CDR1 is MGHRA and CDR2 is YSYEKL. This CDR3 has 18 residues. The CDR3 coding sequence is TGCGCCAGCAGCCAACTTCTTAGCGGGGGTCTAAGGAGGTACGAGCAGTACTTC. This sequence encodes CASSQLLSGGLRRYEQYF.